The 24 T cell receptor beta chains given below trace back to one sample, sequenced in a study of post-analysis software for immune sequencing data. Study-level findings and limits: When patients were compared with controls, about 5 TRBV segments were more frequent, TRBV5-6, TRBV5-1 and TRBV20-1 among them.

Each TCR beta cDNA library carried unique molecular identifiers. TCRdb processed the PCR reads anew with MiXCR; each CDR3 protein has one entry. There are roughly 570,000 distinct CDR3 sequences in the sample; 30% to 40% occur only once, and 5% to 6% lies in the top ten. Their antigens remain unidentified. Sequenced input: blood. These receptor sequences come from a girl under 18 with multiple sclerosis.

In DNA, the CDR3 is TGCGCCAGCAGCTCAGCACAGAGGATGAACACTGAAGCTTTCTTT. This encodes CASSSAQRMNTEAFF. This chain joins TRBV5-1 and TRBJ1-1; D is undetermined. Germline V gene lookup returns CDR1 SGHRS and CDR2 YFSETQ. There are 15 residues in the CDR3. The V end was cut by 3 bases, the J end by 0 bases, with 12 bases between.

The CDR3 here is CASSVQSGEQYF. The CDR3 bases are TGTGCCAGCTCGGTCCAATCCGGTGAGCAGTACTTC. The chain joins TRBV6-1 to TRBJ2-7; no firm D call. The CDR3 covers 12 residues. Trimming stripped 8 bases from V and 7 bases from J, with 15 bases between. The germline gives CDR1 MNHNS, CDR2 SASEGT.

This clonotype turned up a few times. The chain is built from TRBV13 and TRBJ2-1, with 12 bases fitting TRBD1. V shed 5 bases and J 7 bases; nucleotides not matched to a gene: 6. The length of the CDR3 is 15 residues. Germline values: CDR1 PRHDT, CDR2 FYEKMQ (reference sequence). The CDR3 protein is CASSQPGQGANEQFF. The CDR3 DNA is TGTGCCAGCAGCCAACCGGGACAGGGGGCAAATGAGCAGTTCTTC.

The chain carries TRBV4-1 and TRBJ1-2; D possibly corresponds to TRBD1 (6 bases). Trimming took off 1 base at V and 6 bases at J, with 18 bases between the two ends. The germline V gene encodes CDR1 MGHRA and CDR2 YSYEKL. The CDR3 extends over 16 amino acids. The CDR3 sequence is CASSQGLARQEDGYTF. CDR3 nucleotides: TGCGCCAGCAGCCAAGGTCTAGCCCGACAGGAGGATGGCTACACCTTC.

In DNA form, the CDR3 reads TGCAGCGTTGAAGACCGGACAGGGCGAATCGAGCAGTACTTC. This translates into CSVEDRTGRIEQYF. This rearrangement joins TRBV29-1 to TRBJ2-7, with TRBD1 matching over 8 bases. V lost 0 bases, J lost 6 bases, and 7 bases stayed unmatched. This CDR3 contains 14 residues. Per germline, CDR1 SQVTM and CDR2 ANQGSEA.

This sequence joins TRBV20-1 and TRBJ1-1; D gene ambiguous. This CDR3 spans 11 amino acids. Germline V gene lookup returns CDR1 DFQATT and CDR2 SNEGSKA (reference sequence). V was trimmed by 5 bases and J by 1 base, leaving 5 bases between them. The CDR3 DNA reads as TGCAGTGCTCCGGAGAACACTGAAGCTTTCTTT. It yields the protein CSAPENTEAFF.

The chain recombines TRBV5-1 with TRBJ2-5; 7 nucleotides agree with TRBD2. This CDR3 is built from 15 residues. Trimming at V came to 4 bases and at J to 2 bases, leaving 8 bases not matched to a gene. Germline V CDR1 and CDR2: SGHRS, YFSETQ. The chain's CDR3 is CASSRGTSDQETQYF. CDR3 bases: TGCGCCAGCAGCCGCGGAACTAGCGATCAAGAGACCCAGTACTTC.

This clonotype was counted between two and nine times. V is TRBV29-1 and J is TRBJ1-4; the D gene is possibly TRBD1 (5 bases). The germline CDR1 and CDR2 sequences are SQVTM and ANQGSEA. Deletions cut 6 bases from V and 11 bases from J, with 22 bases between. This CDR3 spans 14 amino acids. The DNA for the CDR3 is TGCAGCGTGGTCCCGGGACGAGAGGAGAATAAACTGTTTTTT. Protein sequence: CSVVPGREENKLFF.

Comment on this clonotype: A read error may produce the germline difference seen at one junction end. The chain carries TRBV28 and TRBJ2-3; 8 bases are shared with TRBD1. CDR3 length equals 16 residues. Germline CDR1 MDHEN, CDR2 SYDVKM. This CDR3 reads CVSSPTGASSTDTQYF. The CDR3 DNA follows: TGTGTCAGCAGTCCGACAGGGGCCTCTAGCACAGATACGCAGTATTTT.

This clonotype was seen a handful of times. The chain carries TRBV12-3 or TRBV12-4 and TRBJ2-5; D perhaps matches TRBD1 (6 bases). Trimming shortened V by 5 bases and J by 1 base, and 17 bases separated the two germline ends. The CDR3 has 16 amino acids. For the CDR3, the DNA is TGTGCCAGCAGTCGGCCCGGGACACCCGTCCAAGAGACCCAGTACTTC. Protein sequence: CASSRPGTPVQETQYF.

The V call is TRBV7-2, the J call TRBJ2-1; no reliable D call. This CDR3 region has 13 residues. Looked up from germline, CDR1 is SGHTA and CDR2 is FQGNSA. The V and J ends lost 1 base and 13 bases respectively, with 14 bases between them. DNA of the CDR3: TGTGCCAGCAGCTTAGGTGCTCAGAGCGCCCAGTTCTTC. It encodes CASSLGAQSAQFF.

This clonotype turned up a few times. The chain uses TRBV4-1 and TRBJ1-1; 9 bases map to TRBD1. This CDR3 is 16 amino acids long. Germline V gene sequence: CDR1 MGHRA, CDR2 YSYEKL. The trim removed 4 bases at V and 1 base at J, leaving 7 bases unmatched. CDR3 nucleotides: TGCGCCAGCAGCCCCGGGACAGGGAGCAAGAACACTGAAGCTTTCTTT. Translating gives CASSPGTGSKNTEAFF.

The chain uses TRBV27 and TRBJ1-1; 7 nucleotides line up with TRBD1. Germline trimming cut 5 bases from V and 0 bases from J; bases unmatched to any gene: 6. The germline gives CDR1 MNHEY, CDR2 SMNVEV (reference sequence). This CDR3 has 15 amino acids. CDR3 bases: TGTGCCAGCAGTCCTCTGGACAGGATGAACACTGAAGCTTTCTTT. It codes for CASSPLDRMNTEAFF.

This clonotype occurred a few times. This sequence joins TRBV20-1 and TRBJ2-7; D is uncertain. The germline V gene encodes CDR1 DFQATT and CDR2 SNEGSKA (reference sequence). Trimming shortened V by 3 bases and J by 2 bases, and 5 bases separated the two germline ends. The CDR3 covers 11 residues. DNA for the CDR3: TGCAGTGCTAGTAGTGCCTACGAGCAGTACTTC. This sequence encodes CSASSAYEQYF.

Note on this clonotype: At one of its ends the junction is not consistent with the germline gene, which may arise from a read error. The rearrangement joins TRBV3-1 to TRBJ2-5; D gene ambiguous. Germline CDR1 is LGHDT and CDR2 is YNNKEL (reference sequence). The CDR3 length is 13 residues. CDR3: CASNQVRGETQYF. CDR3 bases: TGTGCCAGCAACCAAGTACGAGGAGAGACCCAGTACTTC.

This clonotype was seen more than once but under ten times. The chain carries TRBV29-1 and TRBJ2-5; 7 bases are a match to TRBD1. Looked up from germline, CDR1 is SQVTM and CDR2 is ANQGSEA. V lost 6 bases to trimming and J lost 2 bases; unmatched junction nucleotides: 6. There are 13 residues in the CDR3. DNA of the CDR3: TGCAGCGTCTCTGGGACAGCGCAAGAGACCCAGTACTTC. This sequence encodes CSVSGTAQETQYF.

The chain links TRBV5-1 to TRBJ1-2, with 12 bases fitting TRBD1. CDR1 is SGHRS and CDR2 is YFSETQ in the germline V gene. Unmatched junction bases numbered 4, after V lost 3 bases and J lost 4 bases. CDR3 length equals 15 residues. As DNA, the CDR3 is TGCGCCAGCAGCTCTGGGACAGGGGGCTTCTATGGCTACACCTTC. Amino acid sequence: CASSSGTGGFYGYTF.

This clonotype came up a few times. V is TRBV5-6 and J is TRBJ2-3; D call uncertain. This CDR3 comprises 16 residues. Trimming stripped 6 bases from V and 2 bases from J, with 19 bases between. Germline CDR1 SGHDT, CDR2 YYEEEE. The CDR3 region is CASNPGRAENTDTQYF. CDR3 nucleotides: TGTGCCAGCAACCCCGGACGGGCGGAGAACACAGATACGCAGTATTTT.

This clonotype was counted a few times. This chain links TRBV10-3 with TRBJ1-5, with TRBD1 identical over 9 bases. This CDR3 region has 14 residues. The V segment lost 6 bases and the J segment 5 bases; nucleotides outside the gene matches: 5. Germline V gene lookup returns CDR1 ENHRY and CDR2 SYGVKD. The CDR3 region is CAISERTGDQPQHF. The CDR3 DNA is TGTGCCATCAGCGAGAGGACAGGGGATCAGCCCCAGCATTTT.

This chain uses TRBV5-1 with TRBJ1-6; no clear D gene. Germline CDR1 reads SGHRS; CDR2 reads YFSETQ. The germline V and J ends were trimmed by 4 bases and 9 bases, with 17 bases remaining between them. This CDR3 comprises 15 residues. CDR3 loop: CASSPEAMAPSPLHF. The CDR3 coding sequence is TGCGCCAGCAGCCCGGAGGCGATGGCGCCTTCACCCCTCCACTTT.

In the case of this clonotype: An end of the junction differs from the germline gene, which may be a read error. V usage is TRBV20-1 and J usage is TRBJ2-5, with a weak D call TRBD2 (5 bases). The germline V gene has CDR1 DFQATT and CDR2 SNEGSKA (reference sequence). The CDR3 contains 12 residues. CDR3 coding DNA: TGCAGGGCTAGCCGGCGGGAAGAGACCCAGTACTTC. Its protein product is CRASRREETQYF.

This clonotype appeared a single time. This sequence joins TRBV7-9 and TRBJ1-2, with D unresolved. Germline CDR1 is SEHNR and CDR2 is FQNEAQ (reference sequence). The CDR3 has 14 amino acids. Trimming left V 0 bases short and J 0 bases short, with 5 bases between. CDR3 coding DNA: TGTGCCAGCAGCTTAGCACAGCCTAACTATGGCTACACCTTC. This sequence encodes CASSLAQPNYGYTF.

This clonotype was found a few times. The chain recombines TRBV5-5 with TRBJ2-3; possibly TRBD2 for D (6 bases). Germline V gene lookup returns CDR1 SGHKS and CDR2 YYEKEE (reference sequence). V was shortened by 4 bases and J by 8 bases, with 14 bases between the two germline ends. The CDR3 has 13 amino acids. The CDR3 here is CASSPGLPGTQYF. CDR3 bases: TGTGCCAGCAGCCCGGGACTCCCTGGTACGCAGTATTTT.

This rearrangement joins TRBV5-6 to TRBJ2-7; D remains unclear. The CDR3 extends over 14 amino acids. V was trimmed by 0 bases and J by 2 bases, leaving 9 bases between them. In germline, CDR1 is SGHDT, CDR2 YYEEEE. DNA for the CDR3: TGTGCCAGCAGCTTGGGACTCGTCGCCTACGAGCAGTACTTC. This gives the protein CASSLGLVAYEQYF.